Listed here is a single T cell receptor (beta chain). The sample comes from a study of T cell changes during pregnancy in multiple sclerosis. The assay was immunoSEQ multiplex PCR, and TCRdb's table has in-frame clones only and misses some. The sample records approximately 130,000 clones, approximately 95% being singletons. Germline V CDR1 and CDR2: SGHNT, YENEEA. The V gene lost 7 bases and the J gene lost 0 bases, with 11 bases spanning the gap. This CDR3 is built from 14 residues. This sequence joins TRBV11-3 and TRBJ2-3, with a weak D call TRBD1 (7 bases). Sequences were derived from peripheral blood, sampled before pregnancy. The clonotype comes from a female donor with multiple sclerosis, enrolled in a pregnancy study. The CDR3 sequence: CASKEGQSTDTQYF. In nucleotides, the CDR3 is TGTGCCAGCAAGGAGGGACAGAGCACAGATACGCAGTATTTT. The whole variable domain, remainder taken from reference TRBV11-3 and TRBJ2-3, is EAGVVQSPRYKIIEKKQPVAFWCNPISGHNTLYWYLQNLGQGPELLIRYENEEAVDDSQLPKDRFSAERLKGVDSTLKIQPAELGDSAVYLCASKEGQSTDTQYFGPGTRLTVL.